One sample yielded the 20 T cell receptor beta chains listed below, sequenced in a study of blood T cell repertoires in COVID-19. Repertoires were generated with immunoSEQ multiplex PCR, while TCRdb's copy carries only in-frame clones and drops some. The sample consists of 300,000 to 450,000 clones, approximately 89% of them appearing once. The sequencing sample was made of peripheral blood. These receptors were taken from a woman aged 60-75 years with COVID-19, enrolled during active disease.

The rearrangement uses TRBV28 and TRBJ1-2; 7 bases map to TRBD1. The CDR3 sequence is 13 residues long. CDR1 MDHEN and CDR2 SYDVKM come from the germline V gene. The junction had 7 bases not matched to a gene; V was cut back by 4 bases and J by 8 bases. The CDR3 sequence is CASSSGTVSGYTF. In nucleotides, the CDR3 is TGTGCCAGCAGTTCCGGGACAGTATCGGGCTACACCTTC.

The chain links TRBV19 to TRBJ2-7; 7 nucleotides align to TRBD1. This CDR3 has 13 residues. The J segment lost 2 bases and the V segment lost 10 bases, leaving 8 bases of the junction unmatched. Germline loops: CDR1 LNHDA, CDR2 SQIVND (reference sequence). CDR3: CATGTEFPYEQYF. CDR3 in DNA: TGTGCCACGGGGACAGAGTTCCCCTACGAGCAGTACTTC.

This clone was counted a single time. This chain links TRBV7-2 with TRBJ1-1; 8 positions agree with TRBD1. Germline lookup yields CDR1 SGHTA and CDR2 FQGNSA. The CDR3 loop spans 15 amino acids. With 3 bases clipped from V and 7 bases from J, the junction kept 10 bases outside the gene matches. The CDR3 DNA reads TGTGCCAGCAGCTTGGTTCTTTCCGGGACAGGTGAAGCTTTCTTT. It codes for CASSLVLSGTGEAFF. Using reference TRBV7-2 and TRBJ1-1 for the parts outside the CDR3, the full variable domain is GAGVSQSPSNKVTEKGKDVELRCDPISGHTALYWYRQSLGQGLEFLIYFQGNSAPDKSGLPSDRFSAERTGGSVSTLTIQRTQQEDSAVYLCASSLVLSGTGEAFFGQGTRLTVV.

The genes are TRBV9 and TRBJ1-1, with unresolved D. Trimming cost V 0 bases and J 11 bases, with 17 bases left between them. Per the germline V gene, CDR1 is SGDLS and CDR2 is YYNGEE. The CDR3 has 14 amino acids. The CDR3: CASSVAVDGGTAFF. CDR3 in DNA: TGTGCCAGCAGCGTAGCGGTAGATGGAGGTACGGCTTTCTTT. Complete variable domain (other parts from reference TRBV9 and TRBJ1-1): DSGVTQTPKHLITATGQRVTLRCSPRSGDLSVYWYQQSLDQGLQFLIQYYNGEERAKGNILERFSAQQFPDLHSELNLSSLELGDSALYFCASSVAVDGGTAFFGQGTRLTVV.

This clone was recorded only once. The chain carries TRBV7-2 and TRBJ2-5; TRBD1 might be the D (5 bases). The CDR3 extends over 13 amino acids. Germline CDR1 and CDR2: SGHTA and FQGNSA. With 0 bases removed from V and 3 bases from J, the gap between germline ends came to 5 bases. The CDR3 loop is CASSLAREETQYF. In nucleotides, the CDR3 is TGTGCCAGCAGCTTAGCCAGGGAAGAGACCCAGTACTTC.

The chain has TRBV7-7 and TRBJ2-1, with 10 nucleotides matching TRBD2. Per germline, CDR1 SSHAT and CDR2 FNYEAQ (reference sequence). The CDR3 is made up of 16 amino acids. Losses at the gene ends were 5 bases for V and 4 bases for J; bases not matched to a gene: 8. CDR3 coding DNA: TGTGCCAGCAGCCCTTTAGCGGGGGGCCTATACAATGAGCAGTTCTTC. This gives the protein CASSPLAGGLYNEQFF.

Regarding this clone: This specimen includes other DNA sequences encoding the same CDR3. The chain uses TRBV5-4 and TRBJ1-6; possibly TRBD1 for D (5 bases). Germline V gene data show CDR1 as SGHNT and CDR2 as YYREEE (reference sequence). There are 12 residues in the CDR3. The ends were cut back, 1 base at V and 10 bases at J, with 6 bases in the middle. The CDR3 DNA is TGTGCCAGCAGCTTGAGGGGCTCACCCCTCCACTTT. It yields the protein CASSLRGSPLHF. The complete variable domain, with remaining parts taken from reference TRBV5-4 and TRBJ1-6, reads ETGVTQSPTHLIKTRGQQVTLRCSSQSGHNTVSWYQQALGQGPQFIFQYYREEENGRGNFPPRFSGLQFPNYSSELNVNALELDDSALYLCASSLRGSPLHFGNGTRLTVT.

This clone has only one observation. V and J are TRBV3-1 (or the pseudogene TRBV3-2) and TRBJ1-5, with 8 bases fitting TRBD1. Germline lookup yields CDR1 LGHDT and CDR2 YNNKEL (reference sequence). The CDR3 loop spans 20 amino acids. V trimming: 0 bases; J trimming: 0 bases; junction bases outside the gene matches: 13. CDR3 bases: TGTGCCAGCAGCCAAGATAAGAAAGGGACAGGCCATCATAGCAATCAGCCCCAGCATTTT. Translation: CASSQDKKGTGHHSNQPQHF.

V gene TRBV20-1 combines with J gene TRBJ1-2; the match to TRBD1 covers 7 bases. After removal of 1 base from V and 10 bases from J, the junction contained 3 bases not matched to a gene. The CDR3 has 11 residues. Germline assignment: CDR1 DFQATT and CDR2 SNEGSKA (reference sequence). CDR3 coding DNA: TGCAGTGCTAGAGTTGACAGGGACTACACCTTC. The encoded protein is CSARVDRDYTF.

The chain is built from TRBV18 and TRBJ1-2, with 9 bases matching TRBD1. The length of the CDR3 is 12 residues. Trimming cost V 4 bases and J 6 bases; bases outside gene matches: 0. Germline-derived CDR1 and CDR2 are KGHSH and LQKENI. The chain's CDR3 is CASSRTGDGYTF. For the CDR3, the DNA is TGTGCCAGCTCACGGACAGGGGATGGCTACACCTTC.

V usage is TRBV18 and J usage is TRBJ2-1; 13 positions match TRBD2. The ends lost 5 bases at V and 3 bases at J; junction bases unmatched: 4. The CDR3 is made up of 16 amino acids. Germline V lookup: CDR1 KGHSH, CDR2 LQKENI. Written as DNA, the CDR3 is TGTGCCAGCTCAACTAGCGGGGGGGTTCTCTACAATGAGCAGTTCTTC. Its protein product is CASSTSGGVLYNEQFF. The full variable domain, completed using reference TRBV18 and TRBJ2-1, is NAGVMQNPRHLVRRRGQEARLRCSPMKGHSHVYWYRQLPEEGLKFMVYLQKENIIDESGMPKERFSAEFPKEGPSILRIQQVVRGDSAAYFCASSTSGGVLYNEQFFGPGTRLTVL.

The rearrangement uses TRBV6-1 and TRBJ1-2; a weak D match, TRBD1 (6 bases). The CDR3 length is 13 residues. The V gene lost 6 bases and the J gene lost 2 bases, with 10 bases spanning the gap. The V gene's germline CDR1 is MNHNS and CDR2 SASEGT. The CDR3 spells CASSLQGNYGYTF. The DNA of the CDR3 is TGTGCCAGCAGCTTACAGGGAAACTATGGCTACACCTTC.

V usage is TRBV7-2 and J usage is TRBJ2-2; D gene ambiguous. The CDR3 spans 15 residues. Per the germline V gene, CDR1 is SGHTA and CDR2 is FQGNSA. Trimming removed 5 bases at V and 3 bases at J, with 13 bases between. The CDR3 nucleotides are TGTGCCAGCAGCCCCCCTCCGGTCGACACCGGGGAGCTGTTTTTT. It encodes CASSPPPVDTGELFF.

The chain combines TRBV7-2 with TRBJ1-2; 10 bases map to TRBD1. From germline, CDR1 is SGHTA and CDR2 FQGNSA. Losses at the gene ends were 5 bases for V and 6 bases for J; bases not matched to a gene: 9. This CDR3 is built from 15 residues. CDR3 bases: TGTGCCAGCAGCAGAAGACAGGGGGCGGGCGATGGCTACACCTTC. Its protein product is CASSRRQGAGDGYTF.

The chain is built from TRBV12-5 and TRBJ2-1, with D uncertain. V was pared by 3 bases and J by 8 bases, with 8 bases between. The V gene's germline CDR1 is LGHNT and CDR2 FRNRAP. The CDR3 runs to 12 residues. CDR3 in amino acids: CASGFGSDEQFF. In DNA form, the CDR3 reads TGTGCTAGTGGTTTCGGCAGCGATGAGCAGTTCTTC.

The rearrangement links TRBV2 to TRBJ1-4, with a tentative D call TRBD1 (6 bases). The CDR3 covers 14 residues. Germline V gives CDR1 SNHLY, CDR2 FYNNEI. V lost 8 bases to trimming and J lost 7 bases, with 17 bases between them. In DNA form, the CDR3 reads TGTGCCAGCCAGACCGGGACACGGGGTGAAAAACTGTTTTTT. It specifies CASQTGTRGEKLFF.

This clone was detected once. The genes are TRBV11-2 and TRBJ2-1; 10 nucleotides agree with TRBD1. Per the germline V gene, CDR1 is SGHAT and CDR2 is FQNNGV. The trim removed 1 base at V and 9 bases at J, leaving 3 bases unmatched. This CDR3 is 14 amino acids long. The CDR3 DNA is TGTGCCAGCAGCTTAGTGAGGACAGGGGGTGAGCAGTTCTTC. This encodes CASSLVRTGGEQFF.

The V and J genes are TRBV7-2 and TRBJ1-2; 8 nucleotides line up with TRBD1. The CDR3 length is 15 residues. V gave up 4 bases and J gave up 4 bases; unmatched junction bases: 8. Germline CDR1 SGHTA, CDR2 FQGNSA. The DNA of the CDR3 is TGTGCCAGCAGCTCTGGACAGGGATTAACCTATGGCTACACCTTC. Protein product: CASSSGQGLTYGYTF.

The V gene is TRBV3-1 (or the pseudogene TRBV3-2), the J gene TRBJ1-2, with TRBD1 as a possible D gene (6 bases). V lost 4 bases and J 4 bases, leaving 10 bases between the germline ends. From germline, CDR1 is LGHDT and CDR2 YNNKEL (reference sequence). The CDR3 runs to 13 residues. DNA for the CDR3: TGTGCCAGCAGCCCCGGACAGATCTATGGCTACACCTTC. Translating it yields CASSPGQIYGYTF.

The chain carries TRBV6-5 and TRBJ2-7; the D is unclear. The CDR3 is made up of 12 amino acids. V was trimmed by 8 bases and J by 0 bases, leaving 8 bases between them. From germline, CDR1 is MNHEY and CDR2 SVGAGI. CDR3 bases: TGTGCCAGCTGGGCCCACTCCTACGAGCAGTACTTC. The encoded protein is CASWAHSYEQYF.